The 27 T cell receptor beta chains listed next were all sequenced from one sample in a study of beta chain features in type 1 diabetes listed by TCRdb under 2018. Libraries were made using the immunoSEQ multiplex PCR assay. The entire isolated RNA was reverse transcribed using the High Capacity cDNA Reverse Transcription Kit, and thus expressed TCRB transcripts were sequenced. TCRdb holds this immuneACCESS table with in-frame rearrangements only. Some clones are missing; in checked studies, unresolved V genes explain under half, and the rest has no known cause. In this sample the table shows around 150,000 clones, about 8.5% of which occur a single time. Approximately 0.69% of the sample rests with the top ten. Sample: central memory CD4+ T cells from blood. These receptors were taken from a young man in good health.

This clone came up many times. The rearrangement uses TRBV11-2 and TRBJ2-2; 10 bases are a match to TRBD1. V gave up 5 bases and J gave up 8 bases; unmatched junction bases: 8. Germline loops: CDR1 SGHAT, CDR2 FQNNGV. The CDR3 has 15 amino acids. The CDR3 loop is CASSIPTGGNGELFF. For the CDR3, the DNA is TGTGCCAGCAGCATACCGACAGGGGGCAATGGGGAGCTGTTTTTT.

This clone came up many times. The chain has TRBV7-2 and TRBJ2-7, with a possible D match to TRBD2 (6 bases). Germline V gene sequence: CDR1 SGHTA, CDR2 FQGNSA. CDR3 length equals 14 residues. V was clipped by 5 bases and J by 2 bases, with 13 bases between them. CDR3 DNA: TGTGCCAGCAGCCGGGGGAGCGGTACCTACGAGCAGTACTTC. It translates to CASSRGSGTYEQYF. Looking up the rest from reference TRBV7-2 and TRBJ2-7 gives the full variable domain: GAGVSQSPSNKVTEKGKDVELRCDPISGHTALYWYRQSLGQGLEFLIYFQGNSAPDKSGLPSDRFSAERTGGSVSTLTIQRTQQEDSAVYLCASSRGSGTYEQYFGPGTRLTVT.

This clone was observed a handful of times. This chain uses TRBV9 with TRBJ2-1; 7 nucleotides align to TRBD1. Germline V gene sequence: CDR1 SGDLS, CDR2 YYNGEE. Germline trimming cut 1 base from V and 0 bases from J; bases unmatched to any gene: 7. The CDR3 is 17 amino acids. The CDR3 region is CASSVRLQGSSYNEQFF. In DNA, the CDR3 is TGTGCCAGCAGCGTAAGATTACAGGGGAGCTCCTACAATGAGCAGTTCTTC.

The V call is TRBV7-2, the J call TRBJ1-2; D gene unclear. Germline V CDR1 and CDR2: SGHTA, FQGNSA. CDR3 size: 14 residues. V lost 1 base, J lost 4 bases, and 10 bases lay in between. The CDR3, as DNA: TGTGCCAGCAGCTTAGTGATGGCGGGCTATGGCTACACCTTC. This sequence encodes CASSLVMAGYGYTF. Supplemented by reference TRBV7-2 and TRBJ1-2, the full variable domain reads GAGVSQSPSNKVTEKGKDVELRCDPISGHTALYWYRQSLGQGLEFLIYFQGNSAPDKSGLPSDRFSAERTGGSVSTLTIQRTQQEDSAVYLCASSLVMAGYGYTFGSGTRLTVV.

The chain has TRBV7-2 and TRBJ2-7, with 11 bases matching TRBD1. CDR1 and CDR2 from the germline V gene are SGHTA and FQGNSA. The CDR3 totals 15 residues. Losses at the gene ends were 5 bases for V and 5 bases for J; bases not matched to a gene: 8. The CDR3 protein is CASSGGTGGVNEQYF. DNA of the CDR3: TGTGCCAGCAGCGGAGGGACAGGGGGTGTCAACGAGCAGTACTTC.

The chain is built from TRBV18 and TRBJ1-1, with D unclear. Trimming removed 0 bases from V and 1 base from J, with 9 bases in between. The CDR3 is 15 amino acids. Per germline, CDR1 KGHSH and CDR2 LQKENI. The CDR3 coding sequence is TGTGCCAGCTCACCACCGGCGGCAGCGAACACTGAAGCTTTCTTT. It encodes CASSPPAAANTEAFF.

The chain joins TRBV18 to TRBJ1-6; a weak D match, TRBD1 (5 bases). Trimming stripped 3 bases from V and 10 bases from J, with 19 bases between. Germline loops: CDR1 KGHSH, CDR2 LQKENI. The CDR3 contains 16 residues. The CDR3 DNA is TGTGCCAGCTCACCCGCGGCGGGGGAGAGAGGATCACCCCTCCACTTT. Translated: CASSPAAGERGSPLHF.

This clone has more than one count but fewer than ten. This rearrangement joins TRBV12-5 to TRBJ2-1, with a possible D match to TRBD1 (6 bases). The V and J ends lost 0 bases and 4 bases respectively, with 22 bases between them. CDR1 is LGHNT, CDR2 FRNRAP, per germline. The CDR3 length is 19 residues. DNA of the CDR3: TGTGCTAGTGGTTTGGTACAGCTTCGGTCCAGGGGCCGTTACAATGAGCAGTTCTTC. Protein sequence: CASGLVQLRSRGRYNEQFF.

The V gene is TRBV2, the J gene TRBJ1-6, with 12 bases that match TRBD1. This CDR3 region has 16 residues. Germline V CDR1 and CDR2: SNHLY, FYNNEI. V gave up 6 bases and J gave up 5 bases; unmatched junction bases: 5. The CDR3 DNA reads TGTGCCAGCAGACTTGGGGACAGGGGGCATAATTCACCCCTCCACTTT. Residues: CASRLGDRGHNSPLHF.

The chain carries TRBV28 and TRBJ1-3; 9 bases line up with TRBD1. The CDR3 spans 17 residues. CDR1 is MDHEN and CDR2 is SYDVKM in the germline V gene. V shed 5 bases and J 5 bases; nucleotides not matched to a gene: 13. DNA of the CDR3: TGTGCCAGCAGTAGTAACCTCCATGGACAGGGGCGAAACACCATATATTTT. The encoded protein is CASSSNLHGQGRNTIYF.

This chain joins TRBV19 and TRBJ1-5; 8 bases match TRBD1. Germline V CDR1 and CDR2: LNHDA, SQIVND (reference sequence). Trimming at V came to 6 bases and at J to 6 bases, leaving 10 bases not matched to a gene. This CDR3 is 15 amino acids long. The CDR3 DNA is TGTGCCAGTAGGCCGGACAGGGACTGGGCTCAGCCCCAGCATTTT. Its translation: CASRPDRDWAQPQHF.

The genes are TRBV6-5 and TRBJ2-1; no clear D. V lost 6 bases and J 7 bases, leaving 7 bases between the germline ends. Germline CDR1 and CDR2: MNHEY and SVGAGI. This CDR3 is 11 amino acids long. The DNA of the CDR3 is TGTGCCAGCAGACTAAGGAATGAGCAGTTCTTC. Its translation is CASRLRNEQFF.

CDR3 amino acids: CASSLQGGNGELFF. CDR3 in DNA: TGTGCCAGCAGCTTACAGGGAGGCAACGGGGAGCTGTTTTTT. The J gene is TRBJ2-2, the V gene TRBV11-1, with a weak D call TRBD2 (6 bases). This CDR3 is built from 14 residues. Germline V gene lookup returns CDR1 SGHAT and CDR2 FQDESV (reference sequence). The V end was cut by 2 bases, the J end by 7 bases, with 11 bases between. The complete variable domain, with remaining parts taken from reference TRBV11-1 and TRBJ2-2, reads EAEVAQSPRYKITEKSQAVAFWCDPISGHATLYWYRQILGQGPELLVQFQDESVVDDSQLPKDRFSAERLKGVDSTLKIQPAELGDSAMYLCASSLQGGNGELFFGEGSRLTVL.

The chain links TRBV28 to TRBJ1-1; TRBD1 matches 7 bases. The CDR3 is 14 amino acids. V lost 3 bases, J lost 1 base, and 2 bases stayed unmatched. The V gene's germline CDR1 is MDHEN and CDR2 SYDVKM. CDR3 sequence: CASSLGQRNTEAFF. The CDR3 DNA is TGTGCCAGCAGTTTGGGACAGAGGAACACTGAAGCTTTCTTT.

This clone was recorded a few times. The chain uses TRBV6-5 and TRBJ1-2; 9 bases are a match to TRBD1. After removal of 6 bases from V and 7 bases from J, the junction contained 6 bases not matched to a gene. The CDR3 spans 13 residues. Germline CDR1 MNHEY, CDR2 SVGAGI. The DNA of the CDR3 is TGTGCCAGCAGCCGACAGGGGGGTTCTGGCTACACCTTC. Protein product: CASSRQGGSGYTF.

Only a few counts were recorded for this clone. The chain links TRBV6-6 to TRBJ2-7, with D perhaps TRBD1 (5 bases). The CDR3 sequence is 12 residues long. V lost 6 bases and J lost 6, with 12 bases in between. The germline V gene encodes CDR1 MNHNY and CDR2 SVGAGI (reference sequence). The CDR3 DNA is TGTGCCAGCAGCGCCCCAGGGTTCGAGCAGTACTTC. Translating gives CASSAPGFEQYF.

The rearrangement links TRBV19 to TRBJ1-5, with a possible D match to TRBD1 (5 bases). This CDR3 region has 14 residues. V lost 1 base, J lost 4 bases, and 8 bases lay in between. Germline V lookup: CDR1 LNHDA, CDR2 SQIVND (reference sequence). This chain's CDR3 is CASSIAGNNQPQHF. CDR3 DNA sequence: TGTGCCAGTAGTATAGCAGGGAATAATCAGCCCCAGCATTTT.

This clone was seen only a few times. The chain recombines TRBV28 with TRBJ2-7; D possibly corresponds to TRBD1 (7 bases). V was clipped by 6 bases and J by 2 bases, with 14 bases between them. The CDR3 spans 14 residues. CDR1 MDHEN and CDR2 SYDVKM come from the germline V gene. The CDR3 nucleotides read TGTGCCAGCAGGGCAGGGGGGTCTACCTACGAGCAGTACTTC. Encoded protein: CASRAGGSTYEQYF.

With respect to this clone: Other DNA sequences from this sample encode an identical CDR3 as well. V is TRBV7-2 and J is TRBJ2-3; maybe TRBD1 (6 bases). This CDR3 spans 14 amino acids. Germline assignment: CDR1 SGHTA and CDR2 FQGNSA. V lost 2 bases, J lost 2 bases, and 8 bases lay in between. CDR3 in DNA: TGTGCCAGCAGCTTAACAGGGACCACAGATACGCAGTATTTT. Amino acid sequence: CASSLTGTTDTQYF. The entire variable domain, with the rest obtained from reference TRBV7-2 and TRBJ2-3, is as follows: GAGVSQSPSNKVTEKGKDVELRCDPISGHTALYWYRQSLGQGLEFLIYFQGNSAPDKSGLPSDRFSAERTGGSVSTLTIQRTQQEDSAVYLCASSLTGTTDTQYFGPGTRLTVL.

The chain carries TRBV5-1 and TRBJ2-2; D is possibly TRBD2 (5 bases). The CDR3 runs 17 residues. The germline gives CDR1 SGHRS, CDR2 YFSETQ. Deletions cut 0 bases from V and 3 bases from J, with 15 bases between. CDR3 protein: CASSLEGRGGDTGELFF. CDR3 nucleotides: TGCGCCAGCAGCTTGGAAGGTCGGGGTGGGGACACCGGGGAGCTGTTTTTT.

The chain recombines TRBV10-3 with TRBJ1-5, with TRBD1 matching 7 bases. Germline loops: CDR1 ENHRY, CDR2 SYGVKD. This CDR3 region has 13 residues. J lost 6 bases, V lost 7 bases, and 6 bases had no gene match. The CDR3 bases are TGTGCCATCAACGACAGGGACCTTCAGCCCCAGCATTTT. This encodes CAINDRDLQPQHF.

The rearrangement uses TRBV19 and TRBJ2-3; possible D gene TRBD1, 5 bases. Germline-derived CDR1 and CDR2 are LNHDA and SQIVND (reference sequence). V was clipped by 5 bases and J by 2 bases, with 11 bases between them. The CDR3 runs 14 residues. This CDR3 reads CASSLGRATDTQYF. The CDR3, as DNA: TGTGCCAGTAGTTTGGGCAGGGCCACAGATACGCAGTATTTT.

This clone has ten or more counts. V usage is TRBV10-3 and J usage is TRBJ2-7; weak D call: TRBD2 (5 bases). In germline, CDR1 is ENHRY, CDR2 SYGVKD. This CDR3 region has 15 residues. Trimming cost V 4 bases and J 6 bases, with 19 bases left between them. CDR3 sequence: CAISVGSGSAGEQYF. The CDR3 nucleotides are TGTGCCATCAGTGTCGGTTCGGGGTCCGCGGGCGAGCAGTACTTC.

The chain links TRBV28 to TRBJ2-3; possibly TRBD1 for D (5 bases). V lost 3 bases to trimming and J lost 2 bases, with 12 bases between them. From germline, CDR1 is MDHEN and CDR2 SYDVKM. This CDR3 comprises 15 residues. The CDR3 DNA follows: TGTGCCAGCAGTTTCGCAGGGCCAAACACAGATACGCAGTATTTT. This translates into CASSFAGPNTDTQYF.

Concerning this clone itself: The junction departs from germline at one end; a sequencing error may be responsible. The chain carries TRBV5-4 and TRBJ2-2; 9 bases fit TRBD1. Germline-derived CDR1 and CDR2 are SGHNT and YYREEE (reference sequence). The CDR3 loop spans 17 amino acids. CDR3 coding DNA: TGTGCCAGCAGGTTGGGAGCGGGACAGGGCGGGTCCGGGGAGCTGTTTTTT. Protein: CASRLGAGQGGSGELFF.

This clone was seen more than once but under ten times. The V call is TRBV27, the J call TRBJ1-4; tentatively, D is TRBD1 (5 bases). Germline CDR1 reads MNHEY; CDR2 reads SMNVEV (reference sequence). Trimming stripped 6 bases from V and 10 bases from J, with 21 bases between. This CDR3 spans 15 amino acids. The CDR3 spells CASSPPGTPGGKLFF. CDR3 nucleotides: TGTGCCAGCAGCCCCCCCGGGACTCCTGGAGGAAAACTGTTTTTT. Full variable domain (remainder filled in from reference TRBV27 and TRBJ1-4): EAQVTQNPRYLITVTGKKLTVTCSQNMNHEYMSWYRQDPGLGLRQIYYSMNVEVTDKGDVPEGYKVSRKEKRNFPLILESPSPNQTSLYFCASSPPGTPGGKLFFGSGTQLSVL.

This clone was seen a handful of times. The chain links TRBV19 to TRBJ1-5, with D uncertain. CDR3 length equals 14 residues. CDR1 is LNHDA and CDR2 is SQIVND in the germline V gene (reference sequence). The ends were cut back, 6 bases at V and 2 bases at J, with 11 bases in the middle. The CDR3 DNA sequence: TGTGCCAGTAGAGAGGAAGGAGGCAATCAGCCCCAGCATTTT. Translation gives CASREEGGNQPQHF.